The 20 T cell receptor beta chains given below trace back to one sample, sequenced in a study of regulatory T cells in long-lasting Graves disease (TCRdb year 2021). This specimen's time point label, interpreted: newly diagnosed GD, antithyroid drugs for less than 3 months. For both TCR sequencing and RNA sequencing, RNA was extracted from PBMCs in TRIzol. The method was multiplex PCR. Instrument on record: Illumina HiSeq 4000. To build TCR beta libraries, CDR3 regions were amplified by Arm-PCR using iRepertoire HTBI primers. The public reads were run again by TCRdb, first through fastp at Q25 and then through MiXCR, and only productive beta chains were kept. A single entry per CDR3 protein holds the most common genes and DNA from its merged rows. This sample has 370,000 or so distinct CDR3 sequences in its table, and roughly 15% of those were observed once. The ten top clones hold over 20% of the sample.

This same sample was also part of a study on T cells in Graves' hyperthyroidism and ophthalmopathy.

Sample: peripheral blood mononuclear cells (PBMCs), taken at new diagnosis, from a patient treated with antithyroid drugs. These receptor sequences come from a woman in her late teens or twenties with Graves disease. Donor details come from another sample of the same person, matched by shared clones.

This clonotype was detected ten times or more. Here the CDR3 reads CASSQLAGGLNEQFF. For the CDR3, the DNA is TGCGCCAGCAGCCAACTAGCGGGGGGGCTTAATGAGCAGTTCTTC. The V call is TRBV5-1, the J call TRBJ2-1, with 13 nucleotides matching TRBD2. Germline CDR1 and CDR2: SGHRS and YFSETQ. V shed 4 bases and J 7 bases; nucleotides not matched to a gene: 5. This CDR3 has 15 amino acids. Complete variable domain (other parts from reference TRBV5-1 and TRBJ2-1): KAGVTQTPRYLIKTRGQQVTLSCSPISGHRSVSWYQQTPGQGLQFLFEYFSETQRNKGNFPGRFSGRQFSNSRSEMNVSTLELGDSALYLCASSQLAGGLNEQFFGPGTRLTVL.

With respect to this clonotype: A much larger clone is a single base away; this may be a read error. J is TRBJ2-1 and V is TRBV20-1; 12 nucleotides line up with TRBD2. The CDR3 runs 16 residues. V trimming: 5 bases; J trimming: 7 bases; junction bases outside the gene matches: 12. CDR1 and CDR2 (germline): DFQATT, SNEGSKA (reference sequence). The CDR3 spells CSAGRLAGGPRNEQFF. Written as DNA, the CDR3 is TGCAGTGCTGGACGGCTAGCGGGAGGGCCACGAAATGAGCAGTTCTTC.

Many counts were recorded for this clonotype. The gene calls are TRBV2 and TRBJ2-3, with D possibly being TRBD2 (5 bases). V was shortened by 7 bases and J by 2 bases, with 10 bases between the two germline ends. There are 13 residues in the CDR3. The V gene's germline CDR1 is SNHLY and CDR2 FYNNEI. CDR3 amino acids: CASNGLYTDTQYF. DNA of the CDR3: TGTGCCAGCAACGGACTTTACACAGATACGCAGTATTTT.

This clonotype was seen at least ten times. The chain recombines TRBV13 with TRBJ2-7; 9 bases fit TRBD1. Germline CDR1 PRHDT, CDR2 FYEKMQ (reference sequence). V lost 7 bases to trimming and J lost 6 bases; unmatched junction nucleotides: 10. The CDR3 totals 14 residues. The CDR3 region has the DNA TGTGCCAGCACAAGGGGACAGGGCCTAGGCGAGCAGTACTTC. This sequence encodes CASTRGQGLGEQYF.

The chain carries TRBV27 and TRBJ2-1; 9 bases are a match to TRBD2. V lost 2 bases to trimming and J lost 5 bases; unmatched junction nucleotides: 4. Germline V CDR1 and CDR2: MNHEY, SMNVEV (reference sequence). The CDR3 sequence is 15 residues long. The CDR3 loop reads CASSLAGGPHNEQFF. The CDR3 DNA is TGTGCCAGCAGTTTAGCGGGAGGGCCCCACAATGAGCAGTTCTTC.

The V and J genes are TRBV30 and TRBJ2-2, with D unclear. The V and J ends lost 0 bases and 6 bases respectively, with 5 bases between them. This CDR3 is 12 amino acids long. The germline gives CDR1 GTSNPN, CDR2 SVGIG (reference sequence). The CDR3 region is CAWSVMAGELFF. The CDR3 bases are TGTGCCTGGAGTGTTATGGCCGGGGAGCTGTTTTTT. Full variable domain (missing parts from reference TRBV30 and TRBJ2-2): SQTIHQWPATLVQPVGSPLSLECTVEGTSNPNLYWYRQAAGRGLQLLFYSVGIGQISSEVPQNLSASRPQDRQFILSSKKLLLSDSGFYLCAWSVMAGELFFGEGSRLTVL.

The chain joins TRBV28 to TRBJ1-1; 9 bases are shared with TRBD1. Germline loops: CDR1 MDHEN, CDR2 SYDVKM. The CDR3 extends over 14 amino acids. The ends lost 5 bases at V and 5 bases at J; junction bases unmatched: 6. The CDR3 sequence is CASSINRGLTEAFF. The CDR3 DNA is TGTGCCAGCAGTATAAACAGGGGGCTGACTGAAGCTTTCTTT.

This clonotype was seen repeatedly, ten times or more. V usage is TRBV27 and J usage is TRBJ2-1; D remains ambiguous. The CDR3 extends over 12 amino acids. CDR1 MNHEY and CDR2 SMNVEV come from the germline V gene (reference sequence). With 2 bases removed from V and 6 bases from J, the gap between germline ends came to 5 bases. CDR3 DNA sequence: TGTGCCAGCAGTTTAAATGTCAATGAGCAGTTCTTC. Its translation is CASSLNVNEQFF.

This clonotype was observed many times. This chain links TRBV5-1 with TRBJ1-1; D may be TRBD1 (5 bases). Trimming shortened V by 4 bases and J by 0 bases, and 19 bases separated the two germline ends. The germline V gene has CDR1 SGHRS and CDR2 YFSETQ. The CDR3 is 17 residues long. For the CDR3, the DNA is TGCGCCAGCAGCCCCGGACACACCGTCTCTATGAACACTGAAGCTTTCTTT. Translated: CASSPGHTVSMNTEAFF.

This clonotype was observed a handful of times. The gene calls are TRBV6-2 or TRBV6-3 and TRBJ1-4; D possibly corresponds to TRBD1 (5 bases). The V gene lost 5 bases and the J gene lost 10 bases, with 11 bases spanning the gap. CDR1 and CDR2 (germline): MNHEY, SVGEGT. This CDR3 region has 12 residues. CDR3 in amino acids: CASSPNGGKLFF. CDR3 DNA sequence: TGTGCCAGCAGTCCTAATGGGGGAAAACTGTTTTTT.

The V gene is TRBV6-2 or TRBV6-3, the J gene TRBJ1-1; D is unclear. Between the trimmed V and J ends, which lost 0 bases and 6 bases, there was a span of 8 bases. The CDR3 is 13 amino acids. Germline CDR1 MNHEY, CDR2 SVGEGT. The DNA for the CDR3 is TGTGCCAGCAGTTACTCGAAGAAGGCTGAAGCTTTCTTT. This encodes CASSYSKKAEAFF.

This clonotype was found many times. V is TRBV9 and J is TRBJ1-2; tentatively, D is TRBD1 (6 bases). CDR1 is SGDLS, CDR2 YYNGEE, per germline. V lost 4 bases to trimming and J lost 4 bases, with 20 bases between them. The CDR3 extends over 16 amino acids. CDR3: CASSSLWGGRSYGYTF. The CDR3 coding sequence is TGTGCCAGCAGCTCACTCTGGGGGGGCCGGAGCTATGGCTACACCTTC.

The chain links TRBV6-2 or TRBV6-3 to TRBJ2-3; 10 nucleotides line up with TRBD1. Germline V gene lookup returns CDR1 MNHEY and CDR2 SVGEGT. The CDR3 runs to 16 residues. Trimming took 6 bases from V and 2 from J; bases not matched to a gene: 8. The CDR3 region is CASRDRQGAPTDTQYF. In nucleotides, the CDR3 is TGTGCCAGCAGGGACCGACAGGGGGCTCCCACAGATACGCAGTATTTT.

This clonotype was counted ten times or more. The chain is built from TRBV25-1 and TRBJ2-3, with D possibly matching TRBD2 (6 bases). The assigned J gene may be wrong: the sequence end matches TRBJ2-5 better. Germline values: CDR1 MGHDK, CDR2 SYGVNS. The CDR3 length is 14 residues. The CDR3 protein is CATDKYGGEETQYF. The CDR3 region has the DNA TGTGCCACCGACAAATACGGGGGAGAGGAGACCCAGTACTTC.

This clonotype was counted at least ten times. CDR3 sequence (DNA): TGTGCCTGGAGTAGTACCTCCTACGAGCAGTACTTC. Protein product: CAWSSTSYEQYF. The chain joins TRBV30 to TRBJ2-7; D gene unclear. The germline V and J ends were trimmed by 2 bases and 0 bases, with 5 bases remaining between them. This CDR3 region has 12 residues. Per the germline V gene, CDR1 is GTSNPN and CDR2 is SVGIG (reference sequence).

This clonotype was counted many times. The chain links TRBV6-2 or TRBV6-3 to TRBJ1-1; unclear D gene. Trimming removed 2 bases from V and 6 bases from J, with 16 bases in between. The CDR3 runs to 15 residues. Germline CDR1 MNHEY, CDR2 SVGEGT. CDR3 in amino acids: CASSYESPMRAEAFF. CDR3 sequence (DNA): TGTGCCAGCAGTTACGAGTCACCTATGCGCGCTGAAGCTTTCTTT.

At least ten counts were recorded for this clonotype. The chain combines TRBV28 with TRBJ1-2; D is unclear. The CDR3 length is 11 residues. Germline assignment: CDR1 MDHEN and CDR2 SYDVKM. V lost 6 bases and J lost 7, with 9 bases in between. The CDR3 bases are TGTGCCAGCAGCGACAACCTTGGCTACACCTTC. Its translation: CASSDNLGYTF.

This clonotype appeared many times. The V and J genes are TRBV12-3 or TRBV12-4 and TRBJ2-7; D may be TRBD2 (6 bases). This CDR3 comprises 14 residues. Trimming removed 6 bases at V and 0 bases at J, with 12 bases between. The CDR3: CASRPGLSSYEQYF. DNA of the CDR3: TGTGCCAGCAGGCCGGGACTTAGCTCCTACGAGCAGTACTTC.

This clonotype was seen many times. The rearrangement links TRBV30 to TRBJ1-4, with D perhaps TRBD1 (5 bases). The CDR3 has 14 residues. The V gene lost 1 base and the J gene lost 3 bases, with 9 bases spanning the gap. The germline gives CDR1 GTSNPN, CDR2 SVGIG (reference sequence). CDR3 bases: TGTGCCTGGAGTGCCCAGGGACCTAATGAAAAACTGTTTTTT. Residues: CAWSAQGPNEKLFF.

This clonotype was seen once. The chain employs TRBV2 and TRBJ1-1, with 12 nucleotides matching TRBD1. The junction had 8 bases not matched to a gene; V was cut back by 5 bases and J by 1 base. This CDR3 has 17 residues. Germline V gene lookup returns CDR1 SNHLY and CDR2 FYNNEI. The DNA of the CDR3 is TGTGCCAGCAGTTTGTCCGGGACAGGGGGCACGAACACTGAAGCTTTCTTT. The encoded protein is CASSLSGTGGTNTEAFF.